One sample yielded the 19 T cell receptor beta chains listed below, sequenced in a study of OX40 agonist ivuxolimab in advanced cancers. Clones were read by immunoSEQ multiplex PCR, and TCRdb kept only the in-frame ones, dropping some. The table records 50,000 to 70,000 clones, roughly nine tenths of them present only once. This specimen consisted of CD4+ or CD8+ T cells sorted from blood, obtained in a trial of the OX40 agonist ivuxolimab. All receptors come from an adult with an advanced solid tumor such as melanoma, head and neck, liver or kidney cancer.

The genes are TRBV6-1 and TRBJ2-1; the D gene is possibly TRBD2 (6 bases). V shed 6 bases and J shed 8 bases, with 14 bases lying between them. Germline V gene lookup returns CDR1 MNHNS and CDR2 SASEGT. This CDR3 comprises 13 residues. CDR3 in amino acids: CASRNRDSHEQFF. DNA of the CDR3: TGTGCCAGCAGGAACCGGGACTCTCATGAGCAGTTCTTC.

The CDR3 region is CASSEGRVNFPMNTEAFF. CDR3 bases: TGTGCCAGTAGCGAAGGAAGGGTTAACTTCCCTATGAACACTGAAGCTTTCTTT. This chain connects TRBV19 to TRBJ1-1; D uncertain. The CDR3 has 18 amino acids. Trimming stripped 6 bases from V and 0 bases from J, with 23 bases between. Germline CDR1 reads LNHDA; CDR2 reads SQIVND (reference sequence).

The rearrangement joins TRBV27 to TRBJ2-1; possible D gene TRBD2, 5 bases. Germline CDR1 and CDR2: MNHEY and SMNVEV (reference sequence). Between the trimmed V and J ends, which lost 4 bases and 0 bases, there was a span of 13 bases. The CDR3 consists of 16 residues. The CDR3 nucleotides are TGTGCCAGCAGTTCCGGACTGGTTAGCTCCTACAATGAGCAGTTCTTC. Amino acids: CASSSGLVSSYNEQFF.

This clone came up once. The chain employs TRBV4-3 and TRBJ2-6; perhaps TRBD1 as D (6 bases). In germline, CDR1 is LGHNA, CDR2 YSLEER. The germline V and J ends were trimmed by 3 bases and 1 base, with 13 bases remaining between them. The CDR3 runs to 17 residues. The CDR3 DNA follows: TGCGCCAGCAGCCAGGGACATACAGGGTCTGGGGCCAACGTCCTGACTTTC. It is translated as CASSQGHTGSGANVLTF.

This clone occurred once. This chain connects TRBV7-9 to TRBJ2-7; 9 bases are a match to TRBD1. The V segment lost 5 bases and the J segment 7 bases; nucleotides outside the gene matches: 12. The V gene's germline CDR1 is SEHNR and CDR2 FQNEAQ (reference sequence). The CDR3 length is 15 residues. The CDR3 protein is CASSRITGGPFEQYF. Written as DNA, the CDR3 is TGTGCCAGCAGCCGTATAACAGGGGGCCCGTTTGAGCAGTACTTC.

The CDR3 protein is CASTSIAGSSYNEQFF. DNA of the CDR3: TGTGCCAGTACCTCCATCGCCGGGAGCTCCTACAATGAGCAGTTCTTC. This chain joins TRBV19 and TRBJ2-1; maybe TRBD2 (6 bases). The CDR3 totals 16 residues. Per the germline V gene, CDR1 is LNHDA and CDR2 is SQIVND (reference sequence). The V and J ends lost 7 bases and 0 bases respectively, with 16 bases between them.

This chain connects TRBV4-1 to TRBJ2-1, with 14 bases matching TRBD2. After removal of 1 base from V and 4 bases from J, the junction contained 3 bases not matched to a gene. Germline V gene data show CDR1 as MGHRA and CDR2 as YSYEKL. The CDR3 sequence is 17 residues long. The CDR3 loop is CASSQGGLAGAYNEQFF. The CDR3 DNA reads TGCGCCAGCAGCCAAGGGGGACTAGCGGGAGCTTACAATGAGCAGTTCTTC.

This chain connects TRBV2 to TRBJ1-5; D is undetermined. Germline V gene data show CDR1 as SNHLY and CDR2 as FYNNEI. The CDR3 is 16 amino acids. V was clipped by 2 bases and J by 0 bases, with 11 bases between them. This CDR3 is CASSESGVHSNQPQHF. Here the CDR3 DNA reads TGTGCCAGCAGTGAATCCGGGGTCCATAGCAATCAGCCCCAGCATTTT.

The CDR3: CASSLALIRQETQYF. In DNA form, the CDR3 reads TGTGCCAGCAGCTTAGCGTTAATCAGACAAGAGACCCAGTACTTC. The V call is TRBV7-6, the J call TRBJ2-5; D uncertain. CDR1 is SGHVS, CDR2 FNYEAQ, per germline. CDR3 length: 15 residues. Trimming removed 0 bases at V and 2 bases at J, with 10 bases between.

V is TRBV9 and J is TRBJ2-5; weak D call: TRBD1 (6 bases). The germline gives CDR1 SGDLS, CDR2 YYNGEE. This CDR3 contains 13 residues. V lost 0 bases and J 5 bases, leaving 8 bases between the germline ends. In DNA form, the CDR3 reads TGTGCCAGCAGCGTAGGGACAGACGAGACCCAGTACTTC. It specifies CASSVGTDETQYF.

The chain combines TRBV19 with TRBJ2-2; D might be TRBD2 (6 bases). The germline CDR1 and CDR2 sequences are LNHDA and SQIVND (reference sequence). CDR3 length: 13 residues. V was trimmed by 9 bases and J by 6 bases, leaving 14 bases between them. CDR3 in amino acids: CASGEGGAGELFF. CDR3 DNA: TGTGCCAGCGGGGAAGGCGGGGCCGGGGAGCTGTTTTTT.

Only a few counts were recorded for this clone. V usage is TRBV11-1 and J usage is TRBJ2-5; D perhaps matches TRBD2 (5 bases). Germline V gene sequence: CDR1 SGHAT, CDR2 FQDESV (reference sequence). This CDR3 comprises 15 residues. Trimming removed 5 bases from V and 1 base from J, with 14 bases in between. The CDR3 nucleotides are TGTGCCAGCAGCCCATGGAGGACCTCCCAAGAGACCCAGTACTTC. It yields the protein CASSPWRTSQETQYF. Together with reference TRBV11-1 and TRBJ2-5, the CDR3 gives the full variable domain: EAEVAQSPRYKITEKSQAVAFWCDPISGHATLYWYRQILGQGPELLVQFQDESVVDDSQLPKDRFSAERLKGVDSTLKIQPAELGDSAMYLCASSPWRTSQETQYFGPGTRLLVL.

V and J are TRBV10-1 and TRBJ1-3; D may be TRBD1 (6 bases). The CDR3 runs to 17 residues. Germline V gene lookup returns CDR1 WNHNN and CDR2 SYGVQD (reference sequence). V lost 4 bases, J lost 0 bases, and 16 bases lay in between. CDR3 protein: CASSAPRGGFSGNTIYF. In nucleotides, the CDR3 is TGCGCCAGCAGTGCCCCAAGGGGGGGCTTCTCTGGAAACACCATATATTTT.

The chain links TRBV14 to TRBJ2-2, with D unresolved. This CDR3 is built from 16 residues. The germline V gene has CDR1 SGHDN and CDR2 FVKESK. V was clipped by 0 bases and J by 3 bases, with 11 bases between them. The DNA of the CDR3 is TGTGCCAGCAGCCAAGAGGTGGACGGCTACACCGGGGAGCTGTTTTTT. Encoded protein: CASSQEVDGYTGELFF.

The gene calls are TRBV28 and TRBJ2-7, with a tentative D call TRBD1 (6 bases). Germline loops: CDR1 MDHEN, CDR2 SYDVKM. There are 15 residues in the CDR3. With 2 bases removed from V and 4 bases from J, the gap between germline ends came to 15 bases. The CDR3 nucleotides are TGTGCCAGCAGTTTAGCATTGGGGGCAGTTTACGAGCAGTACTTC. It codes for CASSLALGAVYEQYF.

V and J are TRBV4-1 and TRBJ2-1; TRBD2 matches at 11 bases. Germline CDR1 and CDR2: MGHRA and YSYEKL. This CDR3 is built from 15 residues. V lost 2 bases to trimming and J lost 10 bases; unmatched junction nucleotides: 7. The CDR3 is CASSQILAGVPEQFF. The CDR3 DNA sequence: TGCGCCAGCAGCCAAATACTAGCGGGAGTGCCCGAGCAGTTCTTC.

There are a few counts of this clone. The CDR3 is CASGEAFSSYQPQHF. DNA of the CDR3: TGTGCCAGCGGAGAGGCCTTCTCAAGCTATCAGCCCCAGCATTTT. The chain employs TRBV6-6 and TRBJ1-5; D gene uncertain. Trimming shortened V by 8 bases and J by 5 bases, and 19 bases separated the two germline ends. This CDR3 spans 15 amino acids. Germline values: CDR1 MNHNY, CDR2 SVGAGI (reference sequence).

V gene TRBV2 combines with J gene TRBJ2-5; 9 nucleotides agree with TRBD2. Losses at the gene ends were 6 bases for V and 4 bases for J; bases not matched to a gene: 9. Germline V gene data show CDR1 as SNHLY and CDR2 as FYNNEI. The CDR3 runs to 15 residues. The CDR3 region has the DNA TGTGCCAGCAGGGAACACGATAGCGGGAGAGAGACCCAGTACTTC. It specifies CASREHDSGRETQYF. Filled out from reference TRBV2 and TRBJ2-5, the complete variable domain reads EPEVTQTPSHQVTQMGQEVILRCVPISNHLYFYWYRQILGQKVEFLVSFYNNEISEKSEIFDDQFSVERPDGSNFTLKIRSTKLEDSAMYFCASREHDSGRETQYFGPGTRLLVL.

The table lists this clone with a few counts. The chain has TRBV4-1 and TRBJ2-7, with TRBD2 identical over 9 bases. This CDR3 is built from 17 residues. Trimming at V came to 0 bases and at J to 3 bases, leaving 9 bases not matched to a gene. The germline gives CDR1 MGHRA, CDR2 YSYEKL. As DNA, the CDR3 is TGCGCCAGCAGCCAAGATCAGGCTAGCGGGACCTTCTACGAGCAGTACTTC. This sequence encodes CASSQDQASGTFYEQYF.